The rows below give T cell receptor beta chains drawn from one sample of a study of blood T cell repertoires in COVID-19. Measured with immunoSEQ multiplex PCR; TCRdb has only the in-frame clones, and not every one. The table has about 310,000 clones, more than 75% seen once. Source material: peripheral blood. The receptors here all came from a man aged 50-59 years with active or convalescent COVID-19. Both conserved end residues are part of each CDR3. D genes are given only for firm matches. Not every row has a clone size; where given, it reads once, few, many or a size class.

D | J | V | size | DNA | CDR3
. | TRBJ2-1 | TRBV9 | . | TGTGCCAGCAGCCTTCACGGACTTCGTGGGCAGGAGAGCTCCTACAATGAGCAGTTCTTC | CASSLHGLRGQESSYNEQFF
. | TRBJ1-2 | TRBV30 | . | TGTGCCTGGAGTCGGGTAGTAAACTATGGCTACACCTTC | CAWSRVVNYGYTF
TRBD1 | TRBJ1-3 | TRBV27 | once | TGTGCCAGCAGTAAGAGGGACAGGGGGGACTCTGGAAACACCATATATTTT | CASSKRDRGDSGNTIYF
. | TRBJ2-6 | TRBV7-9 | . | TGTGCCAGCAGCTTAGAGGGGGTTCAGGAATTTCGGGTCCTGACTTTC | CASSLEGVQEFRVLTF
TRBD1 | TRBJ2-7 | TRBV5-1 | few | TGCGCCAGCAGCTCCTTCACCACAGGGGACGAGCAGTACTTC | CASSSFTTGDEQYF
TRBD2 | TRBJ2-3 | TRBV4-2 | . | TGTGCCAGCAGCCAAGACGTTAGGCTAGCGGGAGGATCAGATACACAGTATTTT | CASSQDVRLAGGSDTQYF
. | TRBJ1-5 | TRBV6-1 | . | TGTGCCAGCAGTGGGGTGCGGGGGGTAGCTAGCAATCAGCCCCAGCATTTT | CASSGVRGVASNQPQHF
. | TRBJ2-5 | TRBV21-1 | . | TGTGCCAGCAGCAACCCGACACAGAGGGCTAAAGAGACCCAGTACTTC | CASSNPTQRAKETQYF
. | TRBJ1-1 | TRBV15 | . | TGTGCCACCAGCAGAGAAGTAGAAACTGAAGCTTTCTTT | CATSREVETEAFF
. | TRBJ1-2 | TRBV10-2 | . | TGCGCCAGCAGTGAGAGCGACTATGGCTACACCTTC | CASSESDYGYTF
TRBD1 | TRBJ2-5 | TRBV10-3 | . | TGTGCCATCAGTGGCGGGACAGGGGGCAGGGAGACCCAGTACTTC | CAISGGTGGRETQYF
TRBD1 | TRBJ1-6 | TRBV7-3 | . | TGTGCCAGCAGCTTAGGTGGGACAGAGGATTCACCCCTCCACTTT | CASSLGGTEDSPLHF
TRBD1 | TRBJ1-4 | TRBV4-2 | few | TGTGCCAGCAGCCTACGACCAGCTTTGGACAGGGTTGCAACTAATGAAAAACTGTTTTTT | CASSLRPALDRVATNEKLFF
. | TRBJ1-1 | TRBV28 | . | TGTGCCAGCAGTTTGGGCCTACCGAACACTGAAGCTTTCTTT | CASSLGLPNTEAFF
. | TRBJ1-1 | TRBV5-4 | . | TGTGCCAGCAGCTTGGCGGCAGGGAAGAACACTGAAGCTTTCTTT | CASSLAAGKNTEAFF
TRBD2 | TRBJ2-3 | TRBV4-2 | . | TGTGCCAGCGGGGGGGTCACTAGCACAGATACGCAGTATTTT | CASGGVTSTDTQYF
. | TRBJ1-4 | TRBV28 | . | TGTGCCAGCAGTTCCCGTAGACAGATTCCGGTAGAAAAACTGTTTTTT | CASSSRRQIPVEKLFF
. | TRBJ1-5 | TRBV2 | few | TGTGCCAGCAGTGAAGGAGGGGGAAATCAGCCCCAGCATTTT | CASSEGGGNQPQHF
TRBD2 | TRBJ2-3 | TRBV7-6 | . | TGTGCCAGCAGCTTAGCGAAGACTAGCGGGACGGTCCTCAGCACAGATACGCAGTATTTT | CASSLAKTSGTVLSTDTQYF
. | TRBJ2-7 | TRBV28 | . | TGTGCCAGCAGTTTCATAGCGGAGTCCCGCGAGCAGTACTTC | CASSFIAESREQYF
. | TRBJ1-6 | TRBV4-3 | . | TGCGCCAGCAGCCAAGATATCCGGCGGGGAGCGATGGATTCACCCCTCCACTTT | CASSQDIRRGAMDSPLHF
TRBD1 | TRBJ1-5 | TRBV19 | . | TGTGCCAGTAGTACCACCCGGACAGGGAGCCTTTATAGCAATCAGCCCCAGCATTTT | CASSTTRTGSLYSNQPQHF
. | TRBJ2-3 | TRBV3-1/TRBV3-2 | few | TGTGCCAGCAGCCAAGAATTGTATAGCACAGATACGCAGTATTTT | CASSQELYSTDTQYF
. | TRBJ2-3 | TRBV21-1 | once | TGTGCCAGGAGACAGGGGGCGAGGACAGATACGCAGTATTTT | CARRQGARTDTQYF
. | TRBJ2-5 | TRBV19 | . | TGTGCCAGTAGTCTGGGCCGTGAGGAGACCCAGTACTTC | CASSLGREETQYF
TRBD2 | TRBJ2-7 | TRBV28 | . | TGTGCCAGCAGTCTAGCGGGAGGTAGCTACGAGCAGTACTTC | CASSLAGGSYEQYF
. | TRBJ2-2 | TRBV7-9 | few | TGTGCCAGCAGCCTCGGGGAGCTGTTTTTT | CASSLGELFF
. | TRBJ2-3 | TRBV24-1 | few | TGTGCCACCAGTGACCTGGGGACTTCGGATACGCAGTATTTT | CATSDLGTSDTQYF
TRBD1 | TRBJ1-2 | TRBV5-4 | . | TGTGCCAGCAGCTTGGACAGGGGAGGCTATGGCTACACCTTC | CASSLDRGGYGYTF
TRBD1 | TRBJ1-5 | TRBV29-1 | . | TGCAGCGTTAGAGGGGGCTTCGATCAGCCCCAGCATTTT | CSVRGGFDQPQHF
. | TRBJ1-1 | TRBV30 | . | TGTGCCTGGACCCCCCCGGACACCTTGAACACTGAAGCTTTCTTT | CAWTPPDTLNTEAFF
TRBD1 | TRBJ1-2 | TRBV2 | once | TGTGCCAGCAGTGAAGGACAGGGGGATGGCTACACCTTC | CASSEGQGDGYTF
TRBD1 | TRBJ1-2 | TRBV2 | . | TGTGCCAGCAGTCGGGACAGAGACTATGGCTACACCTTC | CASSRDRDYGYTF
TRBD2 | TRBJ2-5 | TRBV25-1 | . | TGTGCCAGCAGTGAATTTTCACTAGCGGGATCGGAGACCCAGTACTTC | CASSEFSLAGSETQYF
. | TRBJ2-3 | TRBV28 | . | TGTGCCAGCAGTCCCCAACTGGGGGGAAGAGACACAGATACGCAGTATTTT | CASSPQLGGRDTDTQYF
TRBD1 | TRBJ2-5 | TRBV28 | . | TGTGCCAGCAGTTTGGGACAGTTACAAGAGACCCAGTACTTC | CASSLGQLQETQYF
TRBD1 | TRBJ2-5 | TRBV11-2 | . | TGTGCCAGCAGCTTAGGGGGCGGACAGGCTTTGGAGACCCAGTACTTC | CASSLGGGQALETQYF
. | TRBJ1-6 | TRBV13 | . | TGTGCCAGCAGCTTACGTCGGGGTTCGTCACCCCTCCACTTT | CASSLRRGSSPLHF
. | TRBJ1-3 | TRBV9 | . | TGTGCCAGCAGCGTATATCCAGGGACTGGAAACACCATATATTTT | CASSVYPGTGNTIYF
TRBD1 | TRBJ1-2 | TRBV19 | . | TGTGCCAGTAGCCGGGACAGAGCGGCTGGCTACACCTTC | CASSRDRAAGYTF